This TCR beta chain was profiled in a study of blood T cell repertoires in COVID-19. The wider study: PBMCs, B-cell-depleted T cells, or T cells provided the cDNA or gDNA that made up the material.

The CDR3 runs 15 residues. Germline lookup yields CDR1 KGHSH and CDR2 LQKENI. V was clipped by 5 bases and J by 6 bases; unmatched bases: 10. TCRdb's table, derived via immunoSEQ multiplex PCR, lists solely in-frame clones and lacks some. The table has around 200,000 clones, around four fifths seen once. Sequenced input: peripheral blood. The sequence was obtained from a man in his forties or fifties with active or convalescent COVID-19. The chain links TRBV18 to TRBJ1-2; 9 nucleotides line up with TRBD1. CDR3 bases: TGTGCCAGCTCATTCAATCGGGACAGGGTTAATGGCTACACCTTC. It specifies CASSFNRDRVNGYTF. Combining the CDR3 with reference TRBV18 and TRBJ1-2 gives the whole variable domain NAGVMQNPRHLVRRRGQEARLRCSPMKGHSHVYWYRQLPEEGLKFMVYLQKENIIDESGMPKERFSAEFPKEGPSILRIQQVVRGDSAAYFCASSFNRDRVNGYTFGSGTRLTVV.